This T cell receptor beta chain was sequenced in a study of T cell responses to AZD1222 COVID-19 vaccine. Whole-study findings and limits: A mostly white British donor set with more females was recruited, and clonal diversity was possibly underestimated. Just 5 to 7 people given AZD1222 tested seropositive at baseline.

With regard to this clone: Antigen unknown.

The CDR3 covers 15 residues. CDR1 and CDR2 (germline): KGHSH, LQKENI. V was shortened by 6 bases and J by 3 bases, with 15 bases between the two germline ends. Here immunoSEQ multiplex PCR was the method, and the copy in TCRdb shows in-frame clones only, minus some. The sample contains some 150,000 clones, roughly 90% of which appear only once. Analysis merged second doses at about 4 or about 12 weeks. The origin of this receptor is an adult who received the AZD1222 COVID-19 vaccine. The chain is built from TRBV18 and TRBJ1-3; a weak D match, TRBD1 (5 bases). The specimen was peripheral blood, collected 28 days after the second AZD1222 dose. CDR3 residues: CASSQGRADGNTIYF. CDR3 DNA: TGTGCCAGCTCCCAGGGCAGGGCAGATGGAAACACCATATATTTT.